This TCR beta chain was retrieved from a study of shared clonotypes between healthy human individuals. Study observations and caveats: Large depth notwithstanding, sorted-subset sequencing proved incomplete by rarefaction.

Concerning this clone: The target antigen is unknown.

Using immunoSEQ multiplex PCR, the repertoire was profiled, and TCRdb retains in-frame clones only, with some absent. There are about 2.2 million clones in the sample; 80% to 95% occur only once, and around 1.7% lies in the top ten. Naive CD8 cells comprised CD45RO-negative, CCR7-positively selected cells, excluding terminally differentiated effector memory CD45RA+ cells. Trimming took 1 base from V and 0 from J, leaving 13 bases between them. The CDR3 consists of 16 residues. The germline V gene encodes CDR1 SEHNR and CDR2 FQNEAQ (reference sequence). Sequenced: naive CD8+ T cells from PBMCs. This TCR came from a man younger than 30 in good health. Some clones in this sample may be carry-over from other donors' samples. The rearrangement joins TRBV7-9 to TRBJ2-7; D assignment may be TRBD1 or TRBD2 (5 bases each). CDR3 coding DNA: TGTGCCAGCAGCTTAGTGGGGGACGGCAGCTCCTACGAGCAGTACTTC. Its translation is CASSLVGDGSSYEQYF.